Sequencing of this T cell receptor (beta chain) was carried out in a study of identical twins. A single record per CDR3 protein comes from TCRdb applying MiXCR to the 5' RACE reads. The table records 650,000 to 800,000 distinct CDR3 sequences, 8.6% of them present only once. This clonotype was seen more than once but under ten times. Its antigen is undetermined. Whole-study findings and limits: Because invariant MAIT and iNKT cells could be present, zero-insertion analyses could be partly confounded.

The V end lost 2 bases, the J end lost 2 bases, and 7 bases lay between the germline ends. This CDR3 is built from 13 residues. Germline V gives CDR1 KGHSH, CDR2 LQKENI. The same data also went into a second study, on yellow fever vaccine responses in identical twins.

The rearrangement joins TRBV18 to TRBJ2-7; D unresolved. This clonotype was obtained from a woman aged 18-29 years in good health. Sequencing input: PBMCs. The CDR3 sequence: CASSPGDPYEQYF. CDR3 coding DNA: TGTGCCAGCTCACCAGGAGATCCCTACGAGCAGTACTTC.